The clone carrying this T cell receptor (beta chain) was recorded only once. The data were obtained in a study of blood T cell repertoires in COVID-19. Authors' processing steps: It was from reference gene primer amplification that nucleated cell counts were estimated. Sequenced by immunoSEQ multiplex PCR; TCRdb stores in-frame clones only, minus some. That table is the source of V, J and clone size, and D and trimming were worked out from the DNA. The table includes just under 65,000 clones, roughly 85% detected once. From germline, CDR1 is GTSNPN and CDR2 SVGIG (reference sequence). V was trimmed by 5 bases and J by 1 base, leaving 20 bases between them. This CDR3 has 16 amino acids.

The sequence came from a man aged 40-50 years with acute or convalescent COVID-19. V gene TRBV30 combines with J gene TRBJ1-1; D is possibly TRBD1 (6 bases). Sequences were obtained from peripheral blood. The CDR3 reads CAWWEGEGFANTEAFF. The CDR3 DNA is TGTGCCTGGTGGGAGGGGGAAGGGTTTGCGAACACTGAAGCTTTCTTT.